The 10 T cell receptor beta chains given below trace back to one sample, sequenced in a study of graft-versus-host responses after intestinal transplantation. Some clones are missing from TCRdb's copy, which holds only in-frame ones; the method was immunoSEQ multiplex PCR. The sample holds around 29,000 clones, roughly 85% seen once. Sequencing was performed on PBMCs, taken nearly 470 days after intestinal transplantation. The receptors stem from a human patient who received an intestinal transplant, so some T cells may come from the graft donor.

The chain recombines TRBV19 with TRBJ2-3; D not certain. Deletions cut 3 bases from V and 10 bases from J, with 14 bases between. This CDR3 has 13 residues. Germline CDR1 LNHDA, CDR2 SQIVND (reference sequence). The CDR3 here is CASSIGWLQAQYF. In nucleotides, the CDR3 is TGTGCCAGTAGTATCGGCTGGCTCCAGGCGCAGTATTTT.

This clone was observed once. The chain uses TRBV7-2 and TRBJ2-1; 9 nucleotides match TRBD2. There are 18 residues in the CDR3. CDR1 is SGHTA, CDR2 FQGNSA, per germline. V lost 1 base and J lost 0; bases outside the gene matches: 7. The DNA for the CDR3 is TGTGCCAGCAGCTTAGGGGCTAGCGGGGTGAGCTCCTACAATGAGCAGTTCTTC. This encodes CASSLGASGVSSYNEQFF.

The V gene is TRBV19, the J gene TRBJ1-5; 7 bases are a match to TRBD1. J gave up 0 bases and V 8 bases, and 4 bases lay outside the gene matches. This CDR3 is built from 14 residues. CDR1 and CDR2 from the germline V gene are LNHDA and SQIVND (reference sequence). The CDR3 coding sequence is TGTGCCAGTGGACAGGTTTATAGCAATCAGCCCCAGCATTTT. Amino acid sequence: CASGQVYSNQPQHF.

The rearrangement uses TRBV9 and TRBJ1-3, with unresolved D. The CDR3 is made up of 12 amino acids. CDR1 and CDR2 from the germline V gene are SGDLS and YYNGEE. V gave up 4 bases and J gave up 9 bases, with 11 bases separating them. The CDR3 reads CASSPRLGTIYF. The CDR3 nucleotides are TGTGCCAGCAGCCCCCGCTTGGGCACCATATATTTT.

This chain connects TRBV5-6 to TRBJ2-5, with 8 positions matching TRBD2. CDR1 SGHDT and CDR2 YYEEEE come from the germline V gene. The CDR3 is 17 residues long. After removal of 4 bases from V and 0 bases from J, the junction contained 11 bases not matched to a gene. The CDR3 coding sequence is TGTGCCAGCAGCCTTCGAGGGAGCGGGGGTGACCAAGAGACCCAGTACTTC. As protein: CASSLRGSGGDQETQYF.

This chain links TRBV6-1 with TRBJ2-7; 9 positions match TRBD2. The CDR3 is made up of 16 amino acids. Germline CDR1 is MNHNS and CDR2 is SASEGT. V lost 1 base and J lost 2; bases outside the gene matches: 6. CDR3 amino acids: CASSEDEREVAYEQYF. The CDR3 nucleotides read TGTGCCAGCAGTGAAGATGAGCGGGAGGTTGCCTACGAGCAGTACTTC.

V gene TRBV11-2 combines with J gene TRBJ2-7; maybe TRBD1 (6 bases). The ends were cut back, 4 bases at V and 3 bases at J, with 19 bases in the middle. This CDR3 contains 16 residues. Germline loops: CDR1 SGHAT, CDR2 FQNNGV. CDR3 loop: CASSSFPPGTLYEQYF. Written as DNA, the CDR3 is TGTGCCAGCAGCTCCTTCCCCCCCGGGACACTCTACGAGCAGTACTTC.

The V call is TRBV19, the J call TRBJ1-5; 8 bases are shared with TRBD1. The CDR3 is 16 residues long. Germline CDR1 LNHDA, CDR2 SQIVND (reference sequence). V was clipped by 4 bases and J by 2 bases; unmatched bases: 7. CDR3 bases: TGTGCCAGTAGTAGGTCAGGGGGCGTGGGCAATCAGCCCCAGCATTTT. Amino acid sequence: CASSRSGGVGNQPQHF.

This chain links TRBV5-1 with TRBJ2-5; tentative D call: TRBD2 (6 bases). Trimming pared 4 bases from V and 2 bases from J, leaving 9 bases between. The CDR3 is 13 amino acids. Germline CDR1 reads SGHRS; CDR2 reads YFSETQ. The CDR3 is CASSGGWQETQYF. As DNA, the CDR3 is TGCGCCAGCAGCGGGGGGTGGCAAGAGACCCAGTACTTC.

In regard to this clone: At one end, the junction sequence differs from germline, possibly due to a read error. The genes are TRBV6-5 and TRBJ2-7; 10 nucleotides match TRBD1. The CDR3 has 15 amino acids. The germline CDR1 and CDR2 sequences are MNHEY and SVGAGI. In nucleotides, the CDR3 is TGCGCCAGCAGTGTCCCGGGACAGGGGTCCCCCGAGCAGTACTTC. Its translation is CASSVPGQGSPEQYF.